This TCR beta chain was profiled in a study of T cell responses to AZD1222 COVID-19 vaccine. Study-level information: It was second doses at about 4 or about 12 weeks that were pooled.

V shed 1 base, J shed 4 bases, and the junction held 2 bases outside the gene matches. Germline loops: CDR1 MGHRA, CDR2 YSYEKL. This CDR3 contains 15 residues. Points on this clone: Its target is unknown. This CDR3 is also generated by other DNA sequences in the sample.

Study results and limitations: With dominance at 160-218 and 743-854, vaccine-associated CD4 TCRs spanned spike.

Sequencing used immunoSEQ multiplex PCR; TCRdb keeps in-frame clones, though not all of them. Here the sample spans more than 100,000 clones, around nine tenths being singletons. The TCR comes from an adult in good health. The sample in question was peripheral blood, obtained on day 0 of AZD1222 vaccination. This sequence joins TRBV4-1 and TRBJ1-5; TRBD1 agrees at 9 bases. The CDR3 coding sequence is TGCGCCAGCAGCCAAGGGACAGGGGTGAATCAGCCCCAGCATTTT. Its protein is CASSQGTGVNQPQHF.